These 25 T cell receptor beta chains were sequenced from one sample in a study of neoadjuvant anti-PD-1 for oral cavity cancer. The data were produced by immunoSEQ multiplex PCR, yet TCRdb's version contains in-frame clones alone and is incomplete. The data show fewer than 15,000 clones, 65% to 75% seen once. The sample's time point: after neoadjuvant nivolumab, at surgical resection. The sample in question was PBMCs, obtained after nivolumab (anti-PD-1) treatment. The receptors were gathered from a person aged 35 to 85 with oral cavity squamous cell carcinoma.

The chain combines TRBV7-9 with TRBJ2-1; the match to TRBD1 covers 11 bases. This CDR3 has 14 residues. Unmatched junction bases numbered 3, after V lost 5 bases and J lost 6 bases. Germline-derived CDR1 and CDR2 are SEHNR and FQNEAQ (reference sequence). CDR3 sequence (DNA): TGTGCCAGCAGCCCGGGGACAGGGGGCAATGAGCAGTTCTTC. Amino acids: CASSPGTGGNEQFF. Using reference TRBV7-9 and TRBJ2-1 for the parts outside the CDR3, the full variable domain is DTGVSQNPRHKITKRGQNVTFRCDPISEHNRLYWYRQTLGQGPEFLTYFQNEAQLEKSRLLSDRFSAERPKGSFSTLEIQRTEQGDSAMYLCASSPGTGGNEQFFGPGTRLTVL.

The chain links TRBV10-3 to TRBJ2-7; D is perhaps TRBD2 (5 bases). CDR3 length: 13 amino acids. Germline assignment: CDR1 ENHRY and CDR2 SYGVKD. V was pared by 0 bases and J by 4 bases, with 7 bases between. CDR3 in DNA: TGTGCCATCAGTGAGTCCGAGGGATACGAGCAGTACTTC. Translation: CAISESEGYEQYF.

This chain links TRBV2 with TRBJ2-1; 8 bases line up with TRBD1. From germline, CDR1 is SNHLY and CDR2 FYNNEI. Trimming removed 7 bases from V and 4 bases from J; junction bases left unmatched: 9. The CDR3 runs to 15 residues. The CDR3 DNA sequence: TGTGCCAGCACCACCGGACAGGGACATTACAATGAGCAGTTCTTC. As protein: CASTTGQGHYNEQFF.

The CDR3 nucleotides are TGCGCCAGCAGTGAGCCTGGACAGGTACCAGCCTACGAGCAGTACTTC. Protein sequence: CASSEPGQVPAYEQYF. The chain combines TRBV10-2 with TRBJ2-7; 7 nucleotides agree with TRBD1. The CDR3 consists of 16 residues. The J segment lost 2 bases and the V segment lost 2 bases, leaving 9 bases of the junction unmatched. The V gene's germline CDR1 is WSHSY and CDR2 SAAADI.

CDR3 loop: CASRGLAGAEQYF. CDR3 in DNA: TGCGCCAGCAGGGGACTAGCGGGAGCCGAGCAGTACTTC. The V and J genes are TRBV5-1 and TRBJ2-7; 14 bases are shared with TRBD2. Trimming at V came to 5 bases and at J to 6 bases, leaving 1 base not matched to a gene. The CDR3 sequence is 13 residues long. CDR1 and CDR2 (germline): SGHRS, YFSETQ.

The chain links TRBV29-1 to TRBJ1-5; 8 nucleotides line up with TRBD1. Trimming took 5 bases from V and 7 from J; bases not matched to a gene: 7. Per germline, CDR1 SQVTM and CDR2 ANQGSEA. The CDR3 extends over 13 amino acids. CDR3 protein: CSVSGQAGQPQHF. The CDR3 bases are TGCAGCGTTTCGGGACAGGCGGGGCAGCCCCAGCATTTT. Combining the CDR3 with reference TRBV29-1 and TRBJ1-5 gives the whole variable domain SAVISQKPSRDICQRGTSLTIQCQVDSQVTMMFWYRQQPGQSLTLIATANQGSEATYESGFVIDKFPISRPNLTFSTLTVSNMSPEDSSIYLCSVSGQAGQPQHFGDGTRLSIL.

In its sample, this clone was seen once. CDR3 sequence reads: CASSLGAGDGETQYF. The CDR3 DNA is TGTGCCAGCAGCTTAGGAGCGGGAGACGGTGAGACCCAGTACTTC. This sequence joins TRBV7-3 and TRBJ2-5; 8 bases line up with TRBD2. There are 15 residues in the CDR3. CDR1 and CDR2 from the germline V gene are SGHTA and FQGTGA. V was clipped by 2 bases and J by 5 bases; unmatched bases: 7.

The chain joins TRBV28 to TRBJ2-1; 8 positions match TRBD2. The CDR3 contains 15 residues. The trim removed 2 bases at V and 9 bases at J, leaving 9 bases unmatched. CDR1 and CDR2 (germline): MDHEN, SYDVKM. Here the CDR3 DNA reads TGTGCCAGCAGTTTAATAAGCGGGGGAGTGGCTGAGCAGTTCTTC. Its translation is CASSLISGGVAEQFF.

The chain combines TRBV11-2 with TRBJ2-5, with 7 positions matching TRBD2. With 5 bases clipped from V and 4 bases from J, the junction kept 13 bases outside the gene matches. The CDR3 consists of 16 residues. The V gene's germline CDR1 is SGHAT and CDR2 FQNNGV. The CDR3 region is CASSPAGGGVSETQYF. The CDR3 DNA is TGTGCCAGCAGCCCCGCTGGGGGAGGGGTATCAGAGACCCAGTACTTC.

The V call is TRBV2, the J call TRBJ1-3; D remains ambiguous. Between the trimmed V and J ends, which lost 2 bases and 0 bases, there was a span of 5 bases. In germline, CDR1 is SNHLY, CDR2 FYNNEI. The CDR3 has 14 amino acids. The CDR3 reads CASSEQRSGNTIYF. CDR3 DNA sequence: TGTGCCAGCAGTGAACAGCGCTCTGGAAACACCATATATTTT.

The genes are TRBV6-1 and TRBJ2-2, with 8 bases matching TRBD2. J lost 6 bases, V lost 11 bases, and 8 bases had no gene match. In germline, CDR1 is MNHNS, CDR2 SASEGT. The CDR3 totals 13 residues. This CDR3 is CAARGSGAGELFF. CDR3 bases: TGTGCCGCGAGGGGTAGCGGGGCCGGGGAGCTGTTTTTT.

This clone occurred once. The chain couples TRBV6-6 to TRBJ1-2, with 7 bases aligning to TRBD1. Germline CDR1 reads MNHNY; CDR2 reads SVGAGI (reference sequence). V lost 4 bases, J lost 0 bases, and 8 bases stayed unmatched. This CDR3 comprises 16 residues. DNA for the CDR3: TGTGCCAGCAGTTCATCTTGGGACAGCACTAACTATGGCTACACCTTC. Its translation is CASSSSWDSTNYGYTF.

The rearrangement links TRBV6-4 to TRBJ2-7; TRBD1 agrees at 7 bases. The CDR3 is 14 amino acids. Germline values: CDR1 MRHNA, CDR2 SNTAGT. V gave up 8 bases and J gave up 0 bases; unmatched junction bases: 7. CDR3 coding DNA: TGTGCCAGCGGCTTCGGACAGGACTCCTACGAGCAGTACTTC. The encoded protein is CASGFGQDSYEQYF.

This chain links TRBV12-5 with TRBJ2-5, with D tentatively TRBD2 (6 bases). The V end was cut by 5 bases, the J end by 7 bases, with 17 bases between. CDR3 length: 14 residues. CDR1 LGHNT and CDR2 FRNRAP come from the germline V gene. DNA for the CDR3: TGTGCTAGTGGTCACAGCACAGCCGGGGGGACCCAGTACTTC. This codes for CASGHSTAGGTQYF.

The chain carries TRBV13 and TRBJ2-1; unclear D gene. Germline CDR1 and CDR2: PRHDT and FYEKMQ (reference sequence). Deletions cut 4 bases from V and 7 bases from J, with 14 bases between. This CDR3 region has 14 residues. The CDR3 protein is CASSSSYSGNEQFF. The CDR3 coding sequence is TGTGCCAGCAGCTCCTCCTACTCCGGAAATGAGCAGTTCTTC.

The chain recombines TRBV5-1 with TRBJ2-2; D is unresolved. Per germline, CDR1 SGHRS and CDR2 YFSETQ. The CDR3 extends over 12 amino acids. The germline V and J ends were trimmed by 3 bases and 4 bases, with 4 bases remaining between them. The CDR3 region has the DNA TGCGCCAGCAGCTCCTTCACCGGGGAGCTGTTTTTT. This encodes CASSSFTGELFF.

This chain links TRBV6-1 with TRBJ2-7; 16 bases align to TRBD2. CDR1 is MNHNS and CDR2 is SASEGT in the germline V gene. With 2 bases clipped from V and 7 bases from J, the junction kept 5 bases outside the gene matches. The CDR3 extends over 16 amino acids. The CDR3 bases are TGTGCCAGCAGTGAACAACTGGGACTAGCGGGAGGGGAGCAGTACTTC. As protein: CASSEQLGLAGGEQYF.

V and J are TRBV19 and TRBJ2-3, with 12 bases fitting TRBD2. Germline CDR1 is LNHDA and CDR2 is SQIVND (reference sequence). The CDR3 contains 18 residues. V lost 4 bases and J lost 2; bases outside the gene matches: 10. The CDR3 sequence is CASSRGTGTSGFTDTQYF. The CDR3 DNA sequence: TGTGCCAGTAGTAGGGGCACCGGGACTAGCGGGTTCACAGATACGCAGTATTTT.

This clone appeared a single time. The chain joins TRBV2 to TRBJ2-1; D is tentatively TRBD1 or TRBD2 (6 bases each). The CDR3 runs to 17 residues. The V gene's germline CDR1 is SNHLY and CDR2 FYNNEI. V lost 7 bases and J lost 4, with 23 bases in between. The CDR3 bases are TGTGCCAGCACCGCCGTGGGGGGCCGAGGAGGGTACAATGAGCAGTTCTTC. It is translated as CASTAVGGRGGYNEQFF.

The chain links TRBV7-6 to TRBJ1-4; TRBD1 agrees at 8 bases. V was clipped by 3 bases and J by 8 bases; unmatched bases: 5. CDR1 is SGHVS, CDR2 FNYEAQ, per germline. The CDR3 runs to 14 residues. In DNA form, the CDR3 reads TGTGCCAGCAGCTTGGACAGGGCCAGCGAAAAACTGTTTTTT. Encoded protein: CASSLDRASEKLFF.

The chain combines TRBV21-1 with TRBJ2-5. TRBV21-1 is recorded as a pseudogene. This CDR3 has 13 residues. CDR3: CASSSPGLETQYF. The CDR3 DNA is TGTGCCAGCAGCTCTCCCGGGCTAGAGACCCAGTACTTC.

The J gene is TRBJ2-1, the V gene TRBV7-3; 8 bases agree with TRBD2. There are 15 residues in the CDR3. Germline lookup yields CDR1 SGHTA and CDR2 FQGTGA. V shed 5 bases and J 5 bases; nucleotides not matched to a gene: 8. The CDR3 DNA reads TGTGCCAGCAGCCCCGGGGGGGGGCGAAACAATGAGCAGTTCTTC. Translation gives CASSPGGGRNNEQFF.

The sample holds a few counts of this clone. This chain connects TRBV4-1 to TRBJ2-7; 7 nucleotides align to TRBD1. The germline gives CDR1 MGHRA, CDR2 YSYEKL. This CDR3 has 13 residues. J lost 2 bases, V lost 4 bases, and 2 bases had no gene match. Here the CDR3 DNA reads TGCGCCAGCAGCCCGGGACAGCCCTACGAGCAGTACTTC. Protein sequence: CASSPGQPYEQYF.

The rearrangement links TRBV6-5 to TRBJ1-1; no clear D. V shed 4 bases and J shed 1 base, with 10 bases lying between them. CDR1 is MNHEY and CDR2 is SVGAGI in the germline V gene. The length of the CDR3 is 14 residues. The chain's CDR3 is CASSFLSGNTEAFF. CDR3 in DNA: TGTGCCAGCAGTTTCCTCTCAGGGAACACTGAAGCTTTCTTT.

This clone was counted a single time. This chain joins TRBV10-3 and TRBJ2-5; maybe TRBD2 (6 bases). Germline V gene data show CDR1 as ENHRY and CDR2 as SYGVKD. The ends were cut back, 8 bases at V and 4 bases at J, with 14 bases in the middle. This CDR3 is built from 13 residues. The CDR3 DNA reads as TGTGCCATCGGTTACGGGAGAGGAGAGACCCAGTACTTC. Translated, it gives CAIGYGRGETQYF.